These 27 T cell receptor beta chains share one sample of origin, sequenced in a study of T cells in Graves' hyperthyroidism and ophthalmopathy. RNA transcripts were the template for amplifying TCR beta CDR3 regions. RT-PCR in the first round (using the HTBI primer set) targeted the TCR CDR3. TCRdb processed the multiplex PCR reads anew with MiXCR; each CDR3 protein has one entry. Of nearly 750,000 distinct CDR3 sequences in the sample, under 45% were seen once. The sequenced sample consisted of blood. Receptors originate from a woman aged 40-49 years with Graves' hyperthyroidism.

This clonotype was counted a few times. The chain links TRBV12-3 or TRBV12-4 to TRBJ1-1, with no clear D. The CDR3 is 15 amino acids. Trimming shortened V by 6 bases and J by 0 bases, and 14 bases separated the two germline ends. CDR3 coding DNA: TGTGCCAGCAGCCCCGGGTGGCGGATGAACACTGAAGCTTTCTTT. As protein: CASSPGWRMNTEAFF.

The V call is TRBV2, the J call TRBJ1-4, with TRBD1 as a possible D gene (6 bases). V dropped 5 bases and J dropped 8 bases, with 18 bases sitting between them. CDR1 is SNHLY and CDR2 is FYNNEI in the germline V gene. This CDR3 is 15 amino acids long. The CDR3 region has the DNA TGTGCCAGCAGTTCCACAGGGTATTCGGGGGAAAAACTGTTTTTT. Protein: CASSSTGYSGEKLFF. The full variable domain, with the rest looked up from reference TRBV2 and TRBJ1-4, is EPEVTQTPSHQVTQMGQEVILRCVPISNHLYFYWYRQILGQKVEFLVSFYNNEISEKSEIFDDQFSVERPDGSNFTLKIRSTKLEDSAMYFCASSSTGYSGEKLFFGSGTQLSVL.

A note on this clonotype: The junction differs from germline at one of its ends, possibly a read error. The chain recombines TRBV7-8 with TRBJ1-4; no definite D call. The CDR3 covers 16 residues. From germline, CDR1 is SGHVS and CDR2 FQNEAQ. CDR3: CANSQEMGQTNEKLFF. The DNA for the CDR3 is TGTGCCAACAGCCAAGAAATGGGCCAAACTAATGAAAAACTGTTTTTT.

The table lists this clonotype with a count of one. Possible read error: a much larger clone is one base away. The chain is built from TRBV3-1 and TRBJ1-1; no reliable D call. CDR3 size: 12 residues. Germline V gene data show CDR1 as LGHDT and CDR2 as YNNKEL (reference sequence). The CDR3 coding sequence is TGTGCCAGCAGCCAAGGACATGCTGAAGCTTCCTTT. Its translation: CASSQGHAEASF. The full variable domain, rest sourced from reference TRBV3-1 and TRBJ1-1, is DTAVSQTPKYLVTQMGNDKSIKCEQNLGHDTMYWYKQDSKKFLKIMFSYNNKELIINETVPNRFSPKSPDKAHLNLHINSLELGDSAVYFCASSQGHAEASFGQGTRLTVV.

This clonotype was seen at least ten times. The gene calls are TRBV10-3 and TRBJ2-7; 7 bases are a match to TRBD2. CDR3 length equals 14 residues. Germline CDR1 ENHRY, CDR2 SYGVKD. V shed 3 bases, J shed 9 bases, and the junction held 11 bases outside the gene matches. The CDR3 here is CAISEGGTTDWQYF. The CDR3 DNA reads TGTGCCATCAGTGAAGGCGGGACTACGGACTGGCAGTACTTC.

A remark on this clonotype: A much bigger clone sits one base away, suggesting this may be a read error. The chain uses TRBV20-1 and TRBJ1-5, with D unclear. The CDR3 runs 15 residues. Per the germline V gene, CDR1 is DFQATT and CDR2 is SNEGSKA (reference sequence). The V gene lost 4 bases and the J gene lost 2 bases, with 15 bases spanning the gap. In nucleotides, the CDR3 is TGCAGTGCTAAAGAGGGCGGATGGGGCAATCAGCCCCAGCATTTT. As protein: CSAKEGGWGNQPQHF.

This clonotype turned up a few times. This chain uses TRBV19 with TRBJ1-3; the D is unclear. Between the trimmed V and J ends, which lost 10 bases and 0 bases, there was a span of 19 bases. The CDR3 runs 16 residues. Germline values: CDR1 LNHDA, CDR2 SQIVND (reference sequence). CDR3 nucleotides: TGTGCCACCAAAACCAGTCAGGACCACTCTGGAAACACCATATATTTT. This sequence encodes CATKTSQDHSGNTIYF.

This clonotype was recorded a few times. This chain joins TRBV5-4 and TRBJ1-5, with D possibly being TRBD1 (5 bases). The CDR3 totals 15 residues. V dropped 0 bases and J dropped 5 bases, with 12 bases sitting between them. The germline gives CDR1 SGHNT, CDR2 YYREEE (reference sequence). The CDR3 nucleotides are TGTGCCAGCAGCTTGGACGGGGCCTTTTATCAGCCCCAGCATTTT. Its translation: CASSLDGAFYQPQHF.

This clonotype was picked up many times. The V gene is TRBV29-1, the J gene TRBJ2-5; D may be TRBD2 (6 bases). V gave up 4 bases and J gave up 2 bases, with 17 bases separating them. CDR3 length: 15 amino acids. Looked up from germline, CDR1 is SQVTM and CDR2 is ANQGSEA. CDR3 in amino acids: CSVVRGGGTQETQYF. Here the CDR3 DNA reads TGCAGCGTTGTAAGGGGAGGAGGAACTCAAGAGACCCAGTACTTC. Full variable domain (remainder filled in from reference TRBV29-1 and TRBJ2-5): SAVISQKPSRDICQRGTSLTIQCQVDSQVTMMFWYRQQPGQSLTLIATANQGSEATYESGFVIDKFPISRPNLTFSTLTVSNMSPEDSSIYLCSVVRGGGTQETQYFGPGTRLLVL.

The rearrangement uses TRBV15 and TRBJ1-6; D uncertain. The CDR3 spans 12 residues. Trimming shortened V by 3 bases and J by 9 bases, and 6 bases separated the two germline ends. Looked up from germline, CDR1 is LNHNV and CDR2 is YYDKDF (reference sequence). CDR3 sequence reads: CATSSDSSPLHF. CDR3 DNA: TGTGCCACCAGCAGCGATAGTTCACCCCTCCACTTT.

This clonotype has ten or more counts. This chain's CDR3 is CASSLVAGYTF. The CDR3 nucleotides are TGTGCCAGCAGCTTAGTGGCGGGCTACACCTTC. This chain connects TRBV7-9 to TRBJ1-2; the D is unclear. CDR3 length: 11 residues. In germline, CDR1 is SEHNR, CDR2 FQNEAQ (reference sequence). Trimming took off 1 base at V and 8 bases at J, with 5 bases between the two ends. Together with reference TRBV7-9 and TRBJ1-2, the CDR3 gives the full variable domain: DTGVSQNPRHKITKRGQNVTFRCDPISEHNRLYWYRQTLGQGPEFLTYFQNEAQLEKSRLLSDRFSAERPKGSFSTLEIQRTEQGDSAMYLCASSLVAGYTFGSGTRLTVV.

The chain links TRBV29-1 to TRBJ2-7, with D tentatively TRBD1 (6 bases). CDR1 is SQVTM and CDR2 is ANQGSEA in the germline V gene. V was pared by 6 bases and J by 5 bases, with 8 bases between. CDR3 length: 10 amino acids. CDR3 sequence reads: CSVQGNEQYF. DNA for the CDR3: TGCAGCGTACAGGGAAACGAGCAGTACTTC.

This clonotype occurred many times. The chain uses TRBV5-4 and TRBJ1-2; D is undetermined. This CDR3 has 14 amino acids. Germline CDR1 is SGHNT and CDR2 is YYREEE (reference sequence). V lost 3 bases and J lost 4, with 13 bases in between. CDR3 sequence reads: CASSWGRGIYGYTF. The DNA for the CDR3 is TGTGCCAGCAGCTGGGGTCGTGGCATCTATGGCTACACCTTC.

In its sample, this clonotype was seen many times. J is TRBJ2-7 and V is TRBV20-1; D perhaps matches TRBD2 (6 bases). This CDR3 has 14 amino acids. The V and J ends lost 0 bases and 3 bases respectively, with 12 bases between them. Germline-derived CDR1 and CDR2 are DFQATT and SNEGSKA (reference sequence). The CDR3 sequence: CSARDLVGGYEQYF. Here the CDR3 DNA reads TGCAGTGCTAGAGATCTCGTGGGGGGCTACGAGCAGTACTTC.

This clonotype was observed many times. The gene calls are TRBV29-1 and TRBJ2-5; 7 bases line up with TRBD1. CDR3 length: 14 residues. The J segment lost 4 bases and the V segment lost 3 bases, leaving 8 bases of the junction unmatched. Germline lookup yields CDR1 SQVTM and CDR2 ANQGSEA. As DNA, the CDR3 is TGCAGCGTTGACTTAGGGGGCCTTACAGAGACCCAGTACTTC. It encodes CSVDLGGLTETQYF.

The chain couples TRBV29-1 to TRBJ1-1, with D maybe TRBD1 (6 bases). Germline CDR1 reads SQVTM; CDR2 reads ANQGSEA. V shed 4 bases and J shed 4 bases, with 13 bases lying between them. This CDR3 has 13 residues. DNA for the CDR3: TGCAGCGTTGGAATTAAGGGGGGCACTGAAGCTTTCTTT. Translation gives CSVGIKGGTEAFF.

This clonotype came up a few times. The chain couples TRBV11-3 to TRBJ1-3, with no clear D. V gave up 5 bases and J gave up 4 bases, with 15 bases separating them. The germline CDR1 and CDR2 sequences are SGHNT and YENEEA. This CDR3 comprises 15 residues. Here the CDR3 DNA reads TGTGCCAGCAGCGACCCCTTCATGGAGGGAAACACCATATATTTT. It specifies CASSDPFMEGNTIYF. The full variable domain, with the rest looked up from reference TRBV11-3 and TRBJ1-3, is EAGVVQSPRYKIIEKKQPVAFWCNPISGHNTLYWYLQNLGQGPELLIRYENEEAVDDSQLPKDRFSAERLKGVDSTLKIQPAELGDSAVYLCASSDPFMEGNTIYFGEGSWLTVV.

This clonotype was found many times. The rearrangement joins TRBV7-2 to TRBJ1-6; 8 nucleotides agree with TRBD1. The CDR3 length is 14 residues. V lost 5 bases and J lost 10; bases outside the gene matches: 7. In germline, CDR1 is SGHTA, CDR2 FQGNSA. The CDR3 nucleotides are TGTGCCAGCAGCCTGGGGACAGGAGGCTCACCCCTCCACTTT. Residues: CASSLGTGGSPLHF. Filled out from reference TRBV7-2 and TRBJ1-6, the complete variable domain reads GAGVSQSPSNKVTEKGKDVELRCDPISGHTALYWYRQSLGQGLEFLIYFQGNSAPDKSGLPSDRFSAERTGGSVSTLTIQRTQQEDSAVYLCASSLGTGGSPLHFGNGTRLTVT.

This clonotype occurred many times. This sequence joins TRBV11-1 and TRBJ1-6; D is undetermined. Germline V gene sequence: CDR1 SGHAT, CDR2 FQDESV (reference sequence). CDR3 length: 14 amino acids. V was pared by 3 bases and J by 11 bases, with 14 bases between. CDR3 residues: CASSFLATEPPLHF. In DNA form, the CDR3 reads TGTGCCAGCAGCTTTTTGGCGACTGAACCACCCCTCCACTTT.

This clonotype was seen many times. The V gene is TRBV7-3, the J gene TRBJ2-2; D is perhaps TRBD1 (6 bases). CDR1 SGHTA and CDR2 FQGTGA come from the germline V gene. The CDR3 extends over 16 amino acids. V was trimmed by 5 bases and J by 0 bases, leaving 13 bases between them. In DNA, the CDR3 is TGTGCCAGCAGCACTTCAGAGGGGGCGAACACCGGGGAGCTGTTTTTT. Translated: CASSTSEGANTGELFF.

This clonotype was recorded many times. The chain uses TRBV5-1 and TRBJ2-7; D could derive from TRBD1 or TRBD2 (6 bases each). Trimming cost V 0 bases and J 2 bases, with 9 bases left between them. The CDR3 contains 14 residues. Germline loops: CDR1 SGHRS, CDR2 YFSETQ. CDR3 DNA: TGCGCCAGCAGCTTGGGCGGGACAACCTACGAGCAGTACTTC. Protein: CASSLGGTTYEQYF.

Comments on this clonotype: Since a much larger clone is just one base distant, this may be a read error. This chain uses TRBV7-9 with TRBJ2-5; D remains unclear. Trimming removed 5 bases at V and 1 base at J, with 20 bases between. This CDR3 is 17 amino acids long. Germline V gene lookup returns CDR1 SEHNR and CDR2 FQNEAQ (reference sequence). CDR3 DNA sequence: TGTGCCAGCAGCGCCCAGGTCGTTCGGGCCCCCCAAGAGACCCAGTACTTC. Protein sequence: CASSAQVVRAPQETQYF.

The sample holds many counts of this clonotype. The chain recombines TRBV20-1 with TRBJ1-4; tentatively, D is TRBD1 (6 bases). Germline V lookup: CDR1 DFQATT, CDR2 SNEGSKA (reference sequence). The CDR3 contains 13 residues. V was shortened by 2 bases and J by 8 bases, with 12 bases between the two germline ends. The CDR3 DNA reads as TGCAGTGCTAGACGGACAGTGGGGGAAAAACTGTTTTTT. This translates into CSARRTVGEKLFF.

CDR3 region: CASRATGGWETQHF. For the CDR3, the DNA is TGCGCCAGCAGGGCGACAGGGGGTTGGGAGACCCAGCATTTT. This chain links TRBV10-2 with TRBJ1-5; 9 nucleotides align to TRBD1. With 6 bases clipped from V and 11 bases from J, the junction kept 11 bases outside the gene matches. The CDR3 is 14 amino acids. Germline-derived CDR1 and CDR2 are WSHSY and SAAADI.

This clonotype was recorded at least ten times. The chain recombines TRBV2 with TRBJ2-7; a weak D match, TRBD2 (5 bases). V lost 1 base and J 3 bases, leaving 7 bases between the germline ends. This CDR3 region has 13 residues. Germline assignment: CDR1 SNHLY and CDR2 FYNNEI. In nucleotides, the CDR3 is TGTGCCAGCAGTGAAGTCGAGGGCTACGAGCAGTACTTC. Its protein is CASSEVEGYEQYF.

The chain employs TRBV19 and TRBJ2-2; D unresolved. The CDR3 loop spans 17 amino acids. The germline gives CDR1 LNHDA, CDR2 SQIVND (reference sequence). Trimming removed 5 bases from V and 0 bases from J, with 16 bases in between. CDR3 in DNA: TGTGCCAGTAGTCCCTCTGAGGCGACCACGAACACCGGGGAGCTGTTTTTT. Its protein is CASSPSEATTNTGELFF.

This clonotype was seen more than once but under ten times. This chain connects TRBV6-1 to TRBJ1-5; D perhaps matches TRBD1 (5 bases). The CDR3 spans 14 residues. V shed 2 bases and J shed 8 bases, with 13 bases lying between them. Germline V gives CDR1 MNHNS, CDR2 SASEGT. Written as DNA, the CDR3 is TGTGCCAGCAGTGAAACGGGGCTCGGGGAGCCCCAGCATTTT. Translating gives CASSETGLGEPQHF.